What follows are 19 T cell receptor beta chains derived from one specimen sequenced in a study of blood T cells in healthy people across ages. Combining a sample-barcoded 5' primer with a J-beta primer mix, a second PCR ran for about 6 to 11 cycles. TCRdb ran MiXCR on the 5' RACE reads and lists one entry per CDR3 protein. The sample holds nearly 1 million distinct CDR3 sequences, roughly 47% seen once. Sequenced material: blood. Receptors originate from a woman aged 55-70 years in good health.

In this sample, this clonotype turned up a few times. The chain joins TRBV4-2 to TRBJ2-7; D uncertain. In germline, CDR1 is LGHNA, CDR2 YNFKEQ. This CDR3 has 15 residues. V was shortened by 0 bases and J by 3 bases, with 12 bases between the two germline ends. CDR3 in amino acids: CASSQDISGIYEQYF. The DNA of the CDR3 is TGTGCCAGCAGCCAAGATATCTCGGGCATCTACGAGCAGTACTTC.

This chain uses TRBV24-1 with TRBJ2-3, with no clear D. The germline V gene encodes CDR1 KGHDR and CDR2 SFDVKD. CDR3 length: 14 amino acids. Trimming took 5 bases from V and 5 from J, leaving 13 bases between them. Here the CDR3 reads CATSAGEGLDTQYF. In DNA form, the CDR3 reads TGTGCCACCAGTGCGGGTGAAGGGCTAGATACGCAGTATTTT.

The chain carries TRBV3-1 and TRBJ2-7; D possibly uses TRBD1 or TRBD2 (5 bases each). Germline CDR1 LGHDT, CDR2 YNNKEL (reference sequence). Deletions cut 0 bases from V and 12 bases from J, with 15 bases between. The CDR3 consists of 13 residues. In DNA, the CDR3 is TGTGCCAGCAGCCAAGATGGGACGGCCAGGAGGTACTTC. Amino acid sequence: CASSQDGTARRYF.

CDR3: CASSLTSGRASYEQYF. In DNA form, the CDR3 reads TGTGCCAGCAGCCTGACTAGCGGGAGGGCCAGCTACGAGCAGTACTTC. The V gene is TRBV3-1, the J gene TRBJ2-7, with TRBD2 matching over 14 bases. The CDR3 loop spans 16 amino acids. Germline assignment: CDR1 LGHDT and CDR2 YNNKEL (reference sequence). J gave up 3 bases and V 4 bases, and 5 bases lay outside the gene matches.

The V call is TRBV27, the J call TRBJ1-1; D possibly corresponds to TRBD1 (5 bases). Germline assignment: CDR1 MNHEY and CDR2 SMNVEV (reference sequence). Between the trimmed V and J ends, which lost 2 bases and 4 bases, there was a span of 17 bases. CDR3 length equals 16 residues. CDR3 nucleotide sequence: TGTGCCAGCAGTTTAGACGGGGGAAAACGGTTCACTGAAGCTTTCTTT. It codes for CASSLDGGKRFTEAFF.

This chain connects TRBV4-1 to TRBJ1-4; possibly TRBD1 for D (6 bases). V lost 3 bases, J lost 8 bases, and 19 bases lay in between. Germline V gene sequence: CDR1 MGHRA, CDR2 YSYEKL. There are 16 residues in the CDR3. The chain's CDR3 is CASSQMFPGRGEKLFF. For the CDR3, the DNA is TGCGCCAGCAGCCAGATGTTTCCCGGAAGGGGGGAAAAACTGTTTTTT.

The chain uses TRBV27 and TRBJ1-4; tentatively, D is TRBD1 (5 bases). Per the germline V gene, CDR1 is MNHEY and CDR2 is SMNVEV (reference sequence). The CDR3 has 13 amino acids. V lost 6 bases and J 8 bases, leaving 13 bases between the germline ends. CDR3 in DNA: TGTGCCAGCAGCACCGCGGGGGGGGAAAAACTGTTTTTT. Translated, it gives CASSTAGGEKLFF.

This chain joins TRBV7-2 and TRBJ1-4, with D maybe TRBD1 (6 bases). The CDR3 is 14 residues long. V was trimmed by 3 bases and J by 6 bases, leaving 11 bases between them. Germline CDR1 reads SGHTA; CDR2 reads FQGNSA. The CDR3 loop reads CASSFGQPHEKLFF. The CDR3 nucleotides are TGTGCCAGCAGCTTCGGACAGCCCCATGAAAAACTGTTTTTT.

This chain links TRBV20-1 with TRBJ1-1; D not certain. V was cut by 0 bases and J by 5 bases, with 10 bases left in between. CDR3 size: 13 residues. Germline CDR1 is DFQATT and CDR2 is SNEGSKA (reference sequence). Written as DNA, the CDR3 is TGCAGTGCTAGAGATTCTCCGGAGACTGAAGCTTTCTTT. This translates into CSARDSPETEAFF.

The chain is built from TRBV4-2 and TRBJ2-5; TRBD2 agrees at 8 bases. The CDR3 has 15 residues. The V gene's germline CDR1 is LGHNA and CDR2 YNFKEQ. J gave up 5 bases and V 1 base, and 6 bases lay outside the gene matches. CDR3 coding DNA: TGTGCCAGCAGCCAAGTTAGGACTAGCCTGGAGACCCAGTACTTC. Its translation: CASSQVRTSLETQYF.

The V gene is TRBV20-1, the J gene TRBJ2-5; a weak D match, TRBD2 (6 bases). CDR3 length: 15 residues. The germline gives CDR1 DFQATT, CDR2 SNEGSKA (reference sequence). Trimming cost V 5 bases and J 1 base, with 17 bases left between them. CDR3 protein: CSAGDLSGVQETQYF. In nucleotides, the CDR3 is TGCAGTGCTGGTGACTTATCGGGGGTCCAAGAGACCCAGTACTTC.

Only a few counts were recorded for this clonotype. The chain has TRBV13 and TRBJ2-1, with 7 bases matching TRBD2. The germline V gene has CDR1 PRHDT and CDR2 FYEKMQ (reference sequence). The CDR3 is 13 residues long. V trimming: 2 bases; J trimming: 10 bases; junction bases outside the gene matches: 5. Here the CDR3 DNA reads TGTGCCAGCAGCTTAAAGCGGGGTAGGGAGCAGTTCTTC. It specifies CASSLKRGREQFF.

This chain joins TRBV12-3 or TRBV12-4 and TRBJ2-3; 8 nucleotides align to TRBD2. The CDR3 extends over 13 amino acids. J lost 4 bases, V lost 8 bases, and 5 bases had no gene match. The CDR3 loop is CASSRAGADTQYF. The CDR3 bases are TGTGCCAGCTCACGAGCGGGAGCAGATACGCAGTATTTT.

The J gene is TRBJ2-1, the V gene TRBV10-3, with 10 bases that match TRBD2. Germline-derived CDR1 and CDR2 are ENHRY and SYGVKD. With 0 bases clipped from V and 5 bases from J, the junction kept 7 bases outside the gene matches. The CDR3 contains 17 residues. This chain's CDR3 is CAISESGAGGFNNEQFF. CDR3 sequence (DNA): TGTGCCATCAGTGAGTCGGGAGCGGGAGGGTTTAACAATGAGCAGTTCTTC.

This chain joins TRBV7-2 and TRBJ2-7; TRBD2 matches 12 bases. The V segment lost 5 bases and the J segment 3 bases; nucleotides outside the gene matches: 14. This CDR3 has 18 amino acids. Germline loops: CDR1 SGHTA, CDR2 FQGNSA. Written as DNA, the CDR3 is TGTGCCAGCAGCAAATTTCGGCCTAGCGGGAGGGCCCGCTACGAGCAGTACTTC. Protein: CASSKFRPSGRARYEQYF.

The rearrangement joins TRBV4-1 to TRBJ2-7; 7 bases map to TRBD2. The DNA end is more similar to TRBJ2-5, so the J call may be wrong. The CDR3 spans 14 residues. From germline, CDR1 is MGHRA and CDR2 YSYEKL. The CDR3 loop reads CASSQRRGGETQYF. The CDR3, as DNA: TGCGCCAGCAGCCAGCGGCGCGGGGGAGAGACCCAGTACTTC.

The chain employs TRBV27 and TRBJ1-6; D possibly corresponds to TRBD1 (6 bases). The germline V gene encodes CDR1 MNHEY and CDR2 SMNVEV (reference sequence). With 6 bases removed from V and 6 bases from J, the gap between germline ends came to 12 bases. The CDR3 covers 14 residues. The CDR3 DNA sequence: TGTGCCAGCAGGAAAACAGGGCGTAATTCACCCCTCCACTTT. Translated, it gives CASRKTGRNSPLHF.

The genes are TRBV29-1 and TRBJ2-4, with D possibly matching TRBD2 (5 bases). Germline lookup yields CDR1 SQVTM and CDR2 ANQGSEA. Trimming cost V 4 bases and J 1 base, with 17 bases left between them. CDR3 size: 16 residues. This CDR3 reads CSVVGIRGSAKNIQYF. Here the CDR3 DNA reads TGCAGCGTTGTGGGAATTCGGGGATCGGCCAAAAACATTCAGTACTTC. The full variable domain, with the rest looked up from reference TRBV29-1 and TRBJ2-4, is SAVISQKPSRDICQRGTSLTIQCQVDSQVTMMFWYRQQPGQSLTLIATANQGSEATYESGFVIDKFPISRPNLTFSTLTVSNMSPEDSSIYLCSVVGIRGSAKNIQYFGAGTRLSVL.

This chain links TRBV20-1 with TRBJ2-4; D gene uncertain. Per germline, CDR1 DFQATT and CDR2 SNEGSKA (reference sequence). V lost 0 bases to trimming and J lost 7 bases, with 7 bases between them. The CDR3 length is 12 residues. Here the CDR3 reads CSARDHGNIQYF. CDR3 DNA sequence: TGCAGTGCTAGAGACCACGGGAACATTCAGTACTTC.